This T cell receptor beta chain was sequenced for a study of beta chain features in type 1 diabetes. Study overall: Comparable age, gender and cell yields were observed in patients relative to healthy donors. Study-wide points: Within patients, naive, central memory and Treg TCRB repertoires seemed more similar than within healthy donors. With patients and controls alike, PCR might favor shorter templates to an equal degree.

The study reverse transcribed the entire isolated RNA, so it sequenced expressed TCRB transcripts. Data came from immunoSEQ multiplex PCR; TCRdb stores just in-frame clones and leaves some out. There are about 320,000 clones in the sample; 13% to 15% occur only once, and over 5.5% lies in the top ten. Germline CDR1 SGHVS, CDR2 FNYEAQ. J gave up 3 bases and V 5 bases, and 5 bases lay outside the gene matches. The CDR3 is 15 residues long. Purity exceeding 95% was reached by all sorted populations. As to this clone: The antigen is not known.

The specimen was central memory CD4+ T cells from blood. The rearrangement joins TRBV7-6 to TRBJ2-3, with TRBD2 matching over 10 bases. The receptor comes from a man under 40 in good health. CDR3 coding DNA: TGTGCCAGCAGCCCTAATAGCGGGGGGACAGATACGCAGTATTTT. It codes for CASSPNSGGTDTQYF.